This T cell receptor (beta chain) emerged from a study of T cells in Graves' hyperthyroidism and ophthalmopathy. Germline-derived CDR1 and CDR2 are SEHNR and FQNEAQ (reference sequence). The CDR3 runs 12 residues. V gave up 8 bases and J gave up 7 bases, with 14 bases separating them. RNA transcripts provided the source from which TCR beta CDR3 regions were amplified. TCR CDR3 regions were first amplified by RT-PCR with HTBI primers. TCRdb ran MiXCR on the multiplex PCR reads and lists one entry per CDR3 protein. Here the sample spans hundreds of thousands of distinct CDR3 sequences, roughly 14% being singletons.

J is TRBJ1-2 and V is TRBV7-9; D remains unclear. The origin of this receptor is a young man with Graves' ophthalmopathy. Material for sequencing was blood. CDR3 amino acids: CASRSRGPGYTF. Here the CDR3 DNA reads TGTGCCAGCCGCTCTCGTGGGCCTGGCTACACCTTC.